What follows describes a single T cell receptor (beta chain). Antigen unknown. The data were obtained in a study of OX40 agonist ivuxolimab in advanced cancers. Study details: All patients had ivuxolimab intravenously every 2 weeks at 0.01 to 10 mg/kg. Study results and limitations: At 0.1 to 3.0 mg/kg and by week 6, CD4+ and CD8+ T cells in the blood had expanded clonally. Normalized T-cell clonal expansion was also low in some nonresponders.

Profiled with immunoSEQ multiplex PCR; TCRdb holds only in-frame clones, not every one. The table records around 26,000 clones, approximately 75% of them present only once. V lost 0 bases, J lost 2 bases, and 3 bases lay in between. The germline V gene has CDR1 SGHTS and CDR2 YDEGEE. This CDR3 has 12 residues. Autoimmune disease history or systemic immunosuppression barred patients. The sample here was CD4+ or CD8+ T cells sorted from blood, taken in a trial of the OX40 agonist ivuxolimab. The clonotype comes from an adult with an advanced solid tumor such as melanoma, head and neck, liver or kidney cancer. The J gene is TRBJ2-7, the V gene TRBV5-8; D gene ambiguous. CDR3 region: CASSLGAYEQYF. CDR3 coding DNA: TGTGCCAGCAGCTTGGGGGCCTACGAGCAGTACTTC.